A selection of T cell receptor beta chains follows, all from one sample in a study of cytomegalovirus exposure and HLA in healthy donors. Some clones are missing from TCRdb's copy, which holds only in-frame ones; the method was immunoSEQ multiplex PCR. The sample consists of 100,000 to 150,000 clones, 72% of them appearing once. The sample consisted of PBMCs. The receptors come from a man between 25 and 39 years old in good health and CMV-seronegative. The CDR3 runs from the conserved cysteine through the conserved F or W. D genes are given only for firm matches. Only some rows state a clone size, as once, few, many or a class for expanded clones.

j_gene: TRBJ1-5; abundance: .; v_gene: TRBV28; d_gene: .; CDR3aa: CASSSRGWAGDNQPQHF; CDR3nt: TGTGCCAGCAGTTCCCGAGGTTGGGCAGGGGACAATCAGCCCCAGCATTTT
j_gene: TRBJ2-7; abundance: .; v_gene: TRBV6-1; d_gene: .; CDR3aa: CASSEGFGVLDPTYEQYF; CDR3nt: TGTGCCAGCAGTGAAGGTTTCGGGGTTTTAGACCCTACCTACGAGCAGTACTTC
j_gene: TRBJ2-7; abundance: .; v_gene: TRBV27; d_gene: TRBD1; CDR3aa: CASSLFHRGQSSYEQYF; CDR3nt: TGTGCCAGCAGTTTATTCCACAGGGGGCAAAGCTCCTACGAGCAGTACTTC
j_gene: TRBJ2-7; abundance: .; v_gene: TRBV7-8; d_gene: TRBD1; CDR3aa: CASSFRQGLYEQYF; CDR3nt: TGTGCCAGCAGCTTTCGACAGGGTCTGTACGAGCAGTACTTC
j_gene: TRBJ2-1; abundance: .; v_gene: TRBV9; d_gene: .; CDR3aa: CASSEWGQGTRWNEQFF; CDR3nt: TGTGCCAGCAGCGAATGGGGCCAGGGGACCCGTTGGAATGAGCAGTTCTTC
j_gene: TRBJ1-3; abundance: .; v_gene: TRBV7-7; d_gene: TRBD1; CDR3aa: CASSRGTGDLSGNTIYF; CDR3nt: TGTGCCAGCAGCCGCGGGACAGGGGACCTCTCTGGAAACACCATATATTTT
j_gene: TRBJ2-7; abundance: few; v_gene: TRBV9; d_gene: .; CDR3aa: CASSVGGSATYEQYF; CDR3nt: TGTGCCAGCAGCGTTGGGGGGTCAGCTACCTACGAGCAGTACTTC
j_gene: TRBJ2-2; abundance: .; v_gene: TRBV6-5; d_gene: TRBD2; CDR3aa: CASGGGNTGELFF; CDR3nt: TGTGCCTCGGGGGGGGGCAACACCGGGGAGCTGTTTTTT
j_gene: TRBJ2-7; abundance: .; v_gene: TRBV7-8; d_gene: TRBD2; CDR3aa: CASSQRLAGAVYEQYF; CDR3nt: TGTGCCAGCAGCCAAAGGTTAGCGGGGGCTGTCTACGAGCAGTACTTC
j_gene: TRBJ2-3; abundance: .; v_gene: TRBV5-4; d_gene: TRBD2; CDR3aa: CASSSPLLFGRAVDTQYF; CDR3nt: TGTGCCAGCAGCTCGCCCCTCTTGTTCGGGAGGGCGGTAGATACGCAGTATTTT